Listed below are T cell receptor beta chains from one sample, sequenced in a study of cytomegalovirus exposure and HLA in healthy donors. TCRdb keeps only in-frame clones here, not all; method: immunoSEQ multiplex PCR. The repertoire holds tens of thousands of clones, with more than 65% as singletons. The specimen was PBMCs. The receptors derive from a girl aged 2 to 9 in good health and CMV-seropositive. CDR3s include the opening cysteine and the closing phenylalanine or tryptophan. D genes are given only for firm matches. Size values are once, few and many counts, or a class for expanded clones, and some rows have none.

TRBV9	TRBJ2-6	.	.	CASSSRLGHSNSGANVLTF	TGTGCCAGCAGCTCCCGTCTGGGACACAGCAACTCTGGGGCCAACGTCCTGACTTTC
TRBV6-4	TRBJ2-1	.	.	CASSPGSYNEQFF	TGTGCCAGCAGTCCCGGGAGCTACAATGAGCAGTTCTTC
TRBV4-3	TRBJ1-3	few	.	CASSQAWTSEGNTIYF	TGCGCCAGCAGCCAAGCGTGGACATCCGAGGGAAACACCATATATTTT
TRBV27	TRBJ2-1	.	.	CASSPIGGSNNEQFF	TGTGCCAGCAGTCCCATCGGCGGGTCTAACAATGAGCAGTTCTTC
TRBV27	TRBJ1-2	.	TRBD1	CASSLRGTGYGYTF	TGTGCCAGCAGTTTAAGGGGGACAGGCTATGGCTACACCTTC
TRBV30	TRBJ1-2	.	TRBD1	CAWSGTAPNYGYTF	TGTGCCTGGTCCGGGACAGCTCCTAACTATGGCTACACCTTC
TRBV27	TRBJ2-7	.	.	CASSFAVSYEQYF	TGTGCCAGCAGTTTCGCGGTCTCCTACGAGCAGTACTTC
TRBV29-1	TRBJ1-2	.	.	CSVITENYGYTF	TGCAGCGTCATTACAGAAAACTATGGCTACACCTTC
TRBV9	TRBJ2-3	.	.	CASSVGAQGDTQYF	TGTGCCAGCAGCGTAGGGGCTCAGGGAGATACGCAGTATTTT
TRBV7-9	TRBJ2-7	.	TRBD1	CASSLVLTGVGDEQYF	TGTGCCAGCAGCTTAGTATTAACAGGGGTAGGGGACGAGCAGTACTTC
TRBV28	TRBJ1-1	.	TRBD1	CAIVRQGGPEAFF	TGTGCCATAGTCAGACAGGGTGGCCCTGAAGCTTTCTTT
TRBV6-4	TRBJ2-7	.	TRBD1	CATDRGSYEQYF	TGTGCCACAGACAGGGGATCCTACGAGCAGTACTTC